This T cell receptor (beta chain) was obtained from a study of beta chain features in type 1 diabetes. There are a few counts of this clone. The V end was cut by 0 bases, the J end by 2 bases, with 9 bases between. Germline V gene data show CDR1 as SGHNT and CDR2 as YYREEE (reference sequence). This CDR3 is 14 amino acids long. The study reverse transcribed the entire isolated RNA, so it sequenced expressed TCRB transcripts. Generated by immunoSEQ multiplex PCR, the TCRdb table keeps only in-frame clones and is missing some. Among some 900,000 clones listed, 17% were seen once. Sequencing input: naive CD4+ T cells from blood. The clonotype comes from a woman under 30 in good health. J is TRBJ2-7 and V is TRBV5-4; the D call may be TRBD1 or TRBD2 (5 bases each). CDR3 protein: CASSLDQGPYEQYF. Written as DNA, the CDR3 is TGTGCCAGCAGCTTGGACCAGGGACCCTACGAGCAGTACTTC.